A single sample is the source of the 7 T cell receptor beta chains below, sequenced in a study of cytomegalovirus exposure and HLA in healthy donors. The PCR contained 60 Vbeta and 13 Jbeta primers. This table comes from immunoSEQ multiplex PCR, and its TCRdb copy is limited to in-frame clones, with some not included. In total, the table holds nearly 200,000 clones. Sequenced: PBMCs. These receptors were taken from a boy younger than 18 in good health and CMV-seronegative.

The chain uses TRBV7-8 and TRBJ1-2, with TRBD1 identical over 7 bases. The CDR3 runs to 15 residues. Trimming cost V 5 bases and J 2 bases; bases outside gene matches: 8. The germline V gene encodes CDR1 SGHVS and CDR2 FQNEAQ. The CDR3 loop is CASSVGRQGNYGYTF. The CDR3 bases are TGTGCCAGCAGCGTTGGGCGACAGGGAAACTATGGCTACACCTTC.

The V gene is TRBV6-4, the J gene TRBJ1-2; perhaps TRBD1 as D (5 bases). This CDR3 region has 11 residues. Germline assignment: CDR1 MRHNA and CDR2 SNTAGT. Trimming cost V 5 bases and J 13 bases, with 14 bases left between them. CDR3 region: CASSPGHRFTF. Here the CDR3 DNA reads TGTGCCAGCAGTCCCGGACATCGGTTCACCTTC.

V usage is TRBV11-2 and J usage is TRBJ2-7; D might be TRBD2 (6 bases). Germline assignment: CDR1 SGHAT and CDR2 FQNNGV. The CDR3 length is 12 residues. V lost 0 bases and J lost 7, with 7 bases in between. The CDR3 DNA sequence: TGTGCCAGCAGCTTAGATCGGGGGGAGCAGTACTTC. It specifies CASSLDRGEQYF.

This chain uses TRBV9 with TRBJ1-3, with D maybe TRBD1 (5 bases). The CDR3 has 15 amino acids. The germline V and J ends were trimmed by 0 bases and 7 bases, with 14 bases remaining between them. CDR1 and CDR2 from the germline V gene are SGDLS and YYNGEE. The CDR3 protein is CASSVGRVRMNTIYF. In DNA form, the CDR3 reads TGTGCCAGCAGCGTAGGCAGGGTGCGCATGAACACCATATATTTT.

V usage is TRBV7-8 and J usage is TRBJ1-2, with TRBD1 as a possible D gene (6 bases). The CDR3 consists of 15 residues. V was shortened by 2 bases and J by 5 bases, with 15 bases between the two germline ends. Germline CDR1 SGHVS, CDR2 FQNEAQ. CDR3: CASSLPRTAQYGYTF. The CDR3 DNA sequence: TGTGCCAGCAGCTTACCTCGGACAGCGCAATATGGCTACACCTTC.

This chain joins TRBV4-3 and TRBJ1-1; D call uncertain. Germline lookup yields CDR1 LGHNA and CDR2 YSLEER. CDR3 length: 14 residues. V lost 0 bases to trimming and J lost 5 bases, with 10 bases between them. In DNA, the CDR3 is TGCGCCAGCAGCCAAGATCGGGGTTTTACTGAAGCTTTCTTT. Its protein product is CASSQDRGFTEAFF.

The V call is TRBV15, the J call TRBJ1-1, with 11 bases fitting TRBD1. The CDR3 totals 15 residues. Germline V gives CDR1 LNHNV, CDR2 YYDKDF (reference sequence). With V trimmed by 4 bases and J by 10 bases, 11 bases remained unmatched. The DNA of the CDR3 is TGTGCCACCAGCACCTTAAGCCGGGACAGGGGGTTAGCTTTCTTT. It codes for CATSTLSRDRGLAFF.